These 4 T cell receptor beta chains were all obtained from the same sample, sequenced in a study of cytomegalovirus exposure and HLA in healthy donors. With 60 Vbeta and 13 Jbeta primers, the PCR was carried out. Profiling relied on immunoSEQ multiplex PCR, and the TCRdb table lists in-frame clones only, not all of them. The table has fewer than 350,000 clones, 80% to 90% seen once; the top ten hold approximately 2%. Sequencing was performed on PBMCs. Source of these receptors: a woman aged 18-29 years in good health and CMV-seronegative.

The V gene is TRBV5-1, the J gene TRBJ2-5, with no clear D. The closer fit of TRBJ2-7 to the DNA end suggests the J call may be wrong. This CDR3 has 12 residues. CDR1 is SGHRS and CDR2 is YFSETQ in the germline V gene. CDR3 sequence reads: CASSLNSYEQYF. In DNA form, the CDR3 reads TGCGCCAGCAGCTTAAACTCCTACGAGCAGTACTTC.

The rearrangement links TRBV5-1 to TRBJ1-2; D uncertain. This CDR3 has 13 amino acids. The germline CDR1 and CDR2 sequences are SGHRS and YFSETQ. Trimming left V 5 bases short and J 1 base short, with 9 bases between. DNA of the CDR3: TGCGCCAGCAGTCCAGACTTTAACTATGGCTACACCTTC. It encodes CASSPDFNYGYTF.

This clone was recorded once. The CDR3, as DNA: TGCAGCGTTGGCCGAGGTGAAGCTTTCTTT. It encodes CSVGRGEAFF. The chain has TRBV29-1 and TRBJ1-1; no clear D gene. Looked up from germline, CDR1 is SQVTM and CDR2 is ANQGSEA. The CDR3 contains 10 residues. Trimming took off 4 bases at V and 7 bases at J, with 7 bases between the two ends. Combining the CDR3 with reference TRBV29-1 and TRBJ1-1 gives the whole variable domain SAVISQKPSRDICQRGTSLTIQCQVDSQVTMMFWYRQQPGQSLTLIATANQGSEATYESGFVIDKFPISRPNLTFSTLTVSNMSPEDSSIYLCSVGRGEAFFGQGTRLTVV.

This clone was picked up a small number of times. As DNA, the CDR3 is TGTGCCAGCAGTGAAGAACAGGGGACTGGAAACACCATATATTTT. As protein: CASSEEQGTGNTIYF. The chain has TRBV6-1 and TRBJ1-3; 7 bases map to TRBD1. V was clipped by 1 base and J by 2 bases; unmatched bases: 2. The CDR3 loop spans 15 amino acids. The germline V gene encodes CDR1 MNHNS and CDR2 SASEGT.